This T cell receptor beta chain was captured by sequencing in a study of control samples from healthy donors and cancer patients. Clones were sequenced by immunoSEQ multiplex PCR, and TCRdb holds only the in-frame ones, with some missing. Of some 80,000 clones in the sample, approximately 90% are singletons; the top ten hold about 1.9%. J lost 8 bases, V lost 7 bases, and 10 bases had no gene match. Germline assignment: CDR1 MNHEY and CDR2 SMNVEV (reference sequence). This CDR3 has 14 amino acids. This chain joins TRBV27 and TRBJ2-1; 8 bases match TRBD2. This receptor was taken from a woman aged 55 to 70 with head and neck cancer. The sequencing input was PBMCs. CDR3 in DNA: TGTGCCAGCATCGCGGGAGGTGGAATGCATGAGCAGTTCTTC. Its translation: CASIAGGGMHEQFF.